Below, 23 T cell receptor beta chains from the same sample are listed, as sequenced in a study of T-cell reconstitution after alpha-beta-depleted transplantation in children. The TCRbeta library was prepared with unique molecular identifiers. TCRdb redid the calling of the PCR reads with MiXCR, one entry per CDR3 protein. The sample includes over 85,000 distinct CDR3 sequences, 10% of them seen just once. This specimen consisted of PBMCs from the stem cell graft donor, obtained from the stem cell graft. These TCRs come from a human donor who donated a stem cell graft to a child with acute lymphoblastic leukemia.

The genes are TRBV3-1 and TRBJ1-4; D not resolved. This CDR3 has 19 residues. The V gene lost 11 bases and the J gene lost 8 bases, with 36 bases spanning the gap. Germline V lookup: CDR1 LGHDT, CDR2 YNNKEL (reference sequence). The CDR3 bases are TGTGCCTGCTGTTTAGCTCTTGGGTCGCTAGCACGACCTAGGGAAAAACTGTTTTTT. Translation: CACCLALGSLARPREKLFF.

This clonotype has a count of ten or more. The chain is built from TRBV6-5 and TRBJ2-7; 14 positions match TRBD2. Germline trimming cut 2 bases from V and 7 bases from J; bases unmatched to any gene: 16. Germline values: CDR1 MNHEY, CDR2 SVGAGI. The CDR3 extends over 19 amino acids. This CDR3 is CASSYAPRKTSGRGGEQYF. The CDR3 DNA reads as TGTGCCAGCAGTTACGCCCCGAGAAAGACTAGCGGGAGGGGTGGGGAGCAGTACTTC.

The table lists this clonotype with many counts. The chain carries TRBV12-3 or TRBV12-4 and TRBJ2-2, with D perhaps TRBD1 (6 bases). Trimming pared 5 bases from V and 2 bases from J, leaving 15 bases between. The CDR3 totals 16 residues. CDR3 sequence reads: CASSPPTGYNTGELFF. The CDR3 DNA sequence: TGTGCCAGCAGTCCCCCGACAGGCTATAACACCGGGGAGCTGTTTTTT.

This clonotype was recorded many times. V usage is TRBV5-1 and J usage is TRBJ1-1, with TRBD1 as a possible D gene (5 bases). Per the germline V gene, CDR1 is SGHRS and CDR2 is YFSETQ. Trimming took 4 bases from V and 3 from J, leaving 13 bases between them. The length of the CDR3 is 14 residues. CDR3 in DNA: TGCGCCAGCAGCAGATTGACAGCTGACACTGAAGCTTTCTTT. It translates to CASSRLTADTEAFF.

This clonotype was observed many times. This chain connects TRBV7-2 to TRBJ2-3, with a possible D match to TRBD2 (5 bases). The V gene lost 4 bases and the J gene lost 6 bases, with 11 bases spanning the gap. CDR3 length: 13 amino acids. Germline lookup yields CDR1 SGHTA and CDR2 FQGNSA. DNA of the CDR3: TGTGCCAGCAGCTGGGAGTTTGGGGATACGCAGTATTTT. Protein: CASSWEFGDTQYF.

This clonotype was counted at least ten times. The rearrangement links TRBV12-3 or TRBV12-4 to TRBJ1-2, with a weak D call TRBD1 (6 bases). The CDR3 extends over 14 amino acids. Trimming removed 3 bases from V and 2 bases from J, with 10 bases in between. The CDR3 loop reads CASSFNTGNYGYTF. CDR3 coding DNA: TGTGCCAGCAGTTTCAACACAGGGAACTATGGCTACACCTTC.

In this sample, this clonotype turned up many times. This chain links TRBV29-1 with TRBJ1-4; possibly TRBD1 for D (6 bases). Germline assignment: CDR1 SQVTM and CDR2 ANQGSEA. CDR3 size: 14 residues. Trimming took off 7 bases at V and 7 bases at J, with 19 bases between the two ends. The CDR3 sequence is CSALLGGGSEKLFF. Here the CDR3 DNA reads TGCAGCGCTCTCCTAGGAGGGGGGAGTGAAAAACTGTTTTTT.

This clonotype has a count of ten or more. The rearrangement uses TRBV6-1 and TRBJ2-2; no definite D call. The CDR3 runs 13 residues. From germline, CDR1 is MNHNS and CDR2 SASEGT. Trimming left V 6 bases short and J 7 bases short, with 12 bases between. CDR3 amino acids: CASRPPGDGELFF. CDR3 nucleotides: TGTGCCAGCAGGCCCCCCGGAGACGGGGAGCTGTTTTTT.

This clonotype was seen repeatedly, ten times or more. The rearrangement joins TRBV20-1 to TRBJ2-3; 10 bases are shared with TRBD2. The length of the CDR3 is 15 residues. Germline V gene data show CDR1 as DFQATT and CDR2 as SNEGSKA (reference sequence). Losses at the gene ends were 3 bases for V and 3 bases for J; bases not matched to a gene: 6. The CDR3 loop is CSASKREGETDTQYF. In nucleotides, the CDR3 is TGCAGTGCTAGTAAGCGGGAGGGAGAAACAGATACGCAGTATTTT.

Worth noting for this clonotype: With a much larger clone just one base away, this may be a read error. This chain uses TRBV21-1 with TRBJ2-4; the tabulated D call, TRBD1, remains unverified against the DNA. TRBV21-1 is a listed pseudogene. The CDR3 runs to 16 residues. CDR3 sequence: CASSRAGPGGTDSQYF. The CDR3 DNA follows: TGTGCCAGCAGCCGGGCGGGTCCAGGGGGCACGGACAGTCAGTACTTC.

This clonotype was counted at least ten times. V usage is TRBV5-1 and J usage is TRBJ2-7; 9 positions match TRBD2. The CDR3 extends over 14 amino acids. The J segment lost 2 bases and the V segment lost 3 bases, leaving 3 bases of the junction unmatched. In germline, CDR1 is SGHRS, CDR2 YFSETQ. The CDR3 DNA follows: TGCGCCAGCAGCTCCGGCGGGAGGGCCTACGAGCAGTACTTC. As protein: CASSSGGRAYEQYF. The full variable domain, completed using reference TRBV5-1 and TRBJ2-7, is KAGVTQTPRYLIKTRGQQVTLSCSPISGHRSVSWYQQTPGQGLQFLFEYFSETQRNKGNFPGRFSGRQFSNSRSEMNVSTLELGDSALYLCASSSGGRAYEQYFGPGTRLTVT.

The chain couples TRBV20-1 to TRBJ1-1, with D uncertain. CDR3 size: 11 residues. Germline V lookup: CDR1 DFQATT, CDR2 SNEGSKA (reference sequence). The CDR3, as DNA: TGCAGCTTCCAGAGGGTGGATCAGGCTTTCTTT. This codes for CSFQRVDQAFF.

Comment on this clonotype: This could be a read error, since a much larger clone is one nucleotide away. This chain joins TRBV6-5 and TRBJ2-1; D not resolved. CDR3 length: 12 amino acids. Germline-derived CDR1 and CDR2 are MNHEY and SVGAGI. CDR3 in DNA: TGTGCCAACAGTCTTAGTAGGAATGAGCAGTTCTTC. Its protein is CANSLSRNEQFF.

At least ten counts were recorded for this clonotype. The rearrangement joins TRBV7-2 to TRBJ2-7; 7 bases agree with TRBD2. The CDR3 covers 14 residues. Trimming at V came to 3 bases and at J to 2 bases, leaving 4 bases not matched to a gene. Germline CDR1 and CDR2: SGHTA and FQGNSA. As DNA, the CDR3 is TGTGCCAGCAGCTTTACCGGGAGGACCTACGAGCAGTACTTC. Protein: CASSFTGRTYEQYF.

This clonotype has a count of ten or more. The chain links TRBV7-2 to TRBJ2-7, with a tentative D call TRBD2 (6 bases). Trimming removed 8 bases at V and 7 bases at J, with 15 bases between. Germline V gene lookup returns CDR1 SGHTA and CDR2 FQGNSA. The CDR3 runs to 12 residues. The DNA of the CDR3 is TGTGCCAGCCTACGGGAGCTCGGAGAGCAGTACTTC. As protein: CASLRELGEQYF. Combining the CDR3 with reference TRBV7-2 and TRBJ2-7 gives the whole variable domain GAGVSQSPSNKVTEKGKDVELRCDPISGHTALYWYRQSLGQGLEFLIYFQGNSAPDKSGLPSDRFSAERTGGSVSTLTIQRTQQEDSAVYLCASLRELGEQYFGPGTRLTVT.

This clonotype was observed many times. This rearrangement joins TRBV7-9 to TRBJ2-2, with D uncertain. Trimming took 5 bases from V and 6 from J, leaving 13 bases between them. Germline V gene data show CDR1 as SEHNR and CDR2 as FQNEAQ (reference sequence). The CDR3 is 14 amino acids. The CDR3 is CASSPRPIAGELFF. CDR3 sequence (DNA): TGTGCCAGCAGCCCCCGCCCGATTGCCGGGGAGCTGTTTTTT.

Ten or more counts support this clonotype. The CDR3 nucleotides read TGCGCCAGCAGCCAAAGGACAGGGGTAGGGGAGACCCAGTACTTC. This gives the protein CASSQRTGVGETQYF. V gene TRBV5-1 combines with J gene TRBJ2-5; TRBD1 matches 9 bases. Looked up from germline, CDR1 is SGHRS and CDR2 is YFSETQ. There are 15 residues in the CDR3. After removal of 4 bases from V and 5 bases from J, the junction contained 9 bases not matched to a gene.

This clonotype was recorded at least ten times. The chain links TRBV5-1 to TRBJ2-7; no clear D. V lost 1 base, J lost 7 bases, and 9 bases lay in between. Germline CDR1 and CDR2: SGHRS and YFSETQ. The CDR3 has 12 residues. The CDR3 DNA reads TGCGCCAGCAGCTTGACTCTGGGAGAGCAGTACTTC. Translation gives CASSLTLGEQYF.

This clonotype showed up many times. The chain has TRBV11-2 and TRBJ2-5; no clear D. V lost 3 bases and J 2 bases, leaving 7 bases between the germline ends. Per germline, CDR1 SGHAT and CDR2 FQNNGV. The CDR3 has 13 residues. CDR3 protein: CASSFDPQETQYF. The CDR3 DNA reads as TGTGCCAGCAGCTTTGACCCACAAGAGACCCAGTACTTC.

This clonotype was detected ten times or more. This chain joins TRBV6-1 and TRBJ2-5, with 8 positions matching TRBD1. J lost 1 base, V lost 5 bases, and 3 bases had no gene match. In germline, CDR1 is MNHNS, CDR2 SASEGT. This CDR3 is 14 amino acids long. This CDR3 is CASSTGQVQETQYF. The DNA for the CDR3 is TGTGCCAGCAGTACGGGACAGGTCCAAGAGACCCAGTACTTC.

This clonotype was counted at least ten times. Here the CDR3 DNA reads TGCGCCAGCAGCCCTCCGGGACAGGGGCTGAACACTGAAGCTTTCTTT. Its translation is CASSPPGQGLNTEAFF. V is TRBV5-1 and J is TRBJ1-1, with 10 positions matching TRBD1. In germline, CDR1 is SGHRS, CDR2 YFSETQ. This CDR3 comprises 16 residues. V lost 4 bases and J lost 0; bases outside the gene matches: 6.

In its sample, this clonotype was seen many times. The J gene is TRBJ1-3, the V gene TRBV12-3 or TRBV12-4; the D gene is possibly TRBD1 (5 bases). Trimming cost V 9 bases and J 2 bases, with 11 bases left between them. The CDR3 length is 13 residues. The CDR3 is CASDTGTGNTIYF. The DNA for the CDR3 is TGTGCCAGTGACACAGGAACTGGAAACACCATATATTTT.

This clonotype occurred many times. The J gene is TRBJ2-7, the V gene TRBV25-1, with 13 bases aligning to TRBD2. CDR1 and CDR2 (germline): MGHDK, SYGVNS. CDR3 length equals 14 residues. V lost 6 bases and J lost 4; bases outside the gene matches: 3. Here the CDR3 reads CASRGTSGMYEQYF. CDR3 in DNA: TGTGCCAGCAGGGGGACTAGCGGGATGTACGAGCAGTACTTC.